Below, one T cell receptor beta chain is given with its context. Its antigen is still unknown. TCRdb called the reads again in MiXCR, with one record for every CDR3 protein. Of fewer than 550,000 distinct CDR3 sequences listed, 15% to 20% are singletons. This sample was included in a study of T cell repertoires in cytomegalovirus infection. Findings and limits, study-wide: CMV-specific TCR beta clonotypes restricted by HLA-C were the ones dominating the ex vivo response. Carriers of CMV plus the relevant HLA were identified by cumulative public TCR beta family frequency.

The germline V gene encodes CDR1 DFQATT and CDR2 SNEGSKA (reference sequence). With 1 base removed from V and 2 bases from J, the gap between germline ends came to 12 bases. This CDR3 spans 14 amino acids. The sequence derives from a human donor in good health (CMV status not recorded). Some clones in this sample may be carry-over from other donors' samples. The chain couples TRBV20-1 to TRBJ2-7, with D perhaps matching TRBD1 or TRBD2 (5 bases each). What was sequenced was CD8+ T cells from PBMCs. CDR3 bases: TGCAGTGCTAGAGGGAGGCAGGGCGCCTACGAGCAGTACTTC. It yields the protein CSARGRQGAYEQYF.